Listed here are 12 T cell receptor beta chains from one sample, sequenced in a study of graft-versus-host responses after intestinal transplantation. Sequencing used immunoSEQ multiplex PCR; TCRdb keeps in-frame clones, though not all of them. The sample has over 85,000 clones; roughly 93% are singletons. Their recognized antigens are unknown. The material was unstimulated CD8+ T cells sorted from spleen or lymph node cells, obtained before intestinal transplant. Receptors originate from a human donor who received an intestinal transplant.

The rearrangement joins TRBV7-3 to TRBJ2-3; 10 bases are shared with TRBD2. Germline V gives CDR1 SGHTA, CDR2 FQGTGA. The CDR3 is 17 amino acids. The V and J ends lost 1 base and 1 base, in that order; junction bases with no gene match: 5. This CDR3 is CASSLRPGLAGTDTQYF. CDR3 coding DNA: TGTGCCAGCAGCTTAAGGCCCGGACTAGCGGGCACAGATACGCAGTATTTT. Full variable domain (rest looked up from reference TRBV7-3 and TRBJ2-3): GAGVSQTPSNKVTEKGKYVELRCDPISGHTALYWYRQSLGQGPEFLIYFQGTGAADDSGLPNDRFFAVRPEGSVSTLKIQRTERGDSAVYLCASSLRPGLAGTDTQYFGPGTRLTVL.

The gene calls are TRBV27 and TRBJ2-3, with D unresolved. Germline CDR1 MNHEY, CDR2 SMNVEV (reference sequence). V dropped 2 bases and J dropped 6 bases, with 6 bases sitting between them. CDR3 length: 12 residues. CDR3 DNA: TGTGCCAGCAGTTTAGCTGGCGATACGCAGTATTTT. Its protein product is CASSLAGDTQYF.

The J gene is TRBJ2-7, the V gene TRBV6-7; the match to TRBD2 covers 8 bases. TRBV6-7 falls under the ORF class, with uncertain function. V shed 9 bases and J 2 bases; nucleotides not matched to a gene: 6. This CDR3 has 13 residues. CDR3 residues: CASPSGSAYEQYF. CDR3 nucleotides: TGTGCCAGTCCTAGCGGGTCTGCCTACGAGCAGTACTTC.

V usage is TRBV10-1 and J usage is TRBJ2-7; D tentatively fits TRBD1 or TRBD2 (5 bases each). Germline lookup yields CDR1 WNHNN and CDR2 SYGVQD (reference sequence). V was trimmed by 5 bases and J by 2 bases, leaving 16 bases between them. The CDR3 is made up of 15 amino acids. CDR3 residues: CASSLNRDGPYEQYF. The CDR3 DNA reads as TGCGCCAGCAGTTTAAACCGGGACGGACCCTACGAGCAGTACTTC.

V and J are TRBV6-6 and TRBJ2-7; D remains ambiguous. Trimming stripped 0 bases from V and 2 bases from J, with 8 bases between. Per germline, CDR1 MNHNY and CDR2 SVGAGI (reference sequence). CDR3 length: 14 amino acids. The CDR3 DNA is TGTGCCAGCAGTTACTCGAACAGCCCCTACGAGCAGTACTTC. It is translated as CASSYSNSPYEQYF.

This sequence joins TRBV6-1 and TRBJ2-5, with D perhaps being TRBD1 or TRBD2 (7 bases each). The CDR3 runs 16 residues. V was cut by 4 bases and J by 5 bases, with 20 bases left in between. Germline values: CDR1 MNHNS, CDR2 SASEGT. In DNA, the CDR3 is TGTGCCAGCAGTGGCACACAGGGGAGGGGGCTGGAGACCCAGTACTTC. It translates to CASSGTQGRGLETQYF.

This sequence joins TRBV27 and TRBJ2-3; a possible D gene is TRBD2 (7 bases). There are 17 residues in the CDR3. Germline loops: CDR1 MNHEY, CDR2 SMNVEV (reference sequence). V lost 0 bases, J lost 3 bases, and 16 bases lay in between. The CDR3 nucleotides are TGTGCCAGCAGTTTATCCCCAGGAGGGGGGGGGACAGATACGCAGTATTTT. This gives the protein CASSLSPGGGGTDTQYF.

V is TRBV2 and J is TRBJ1-1; D might be TRBD1 (5 bases). V was cut by 7 bases and J by 1 base, with 13 bases left in between. Germline V gene lookup returns CDR1 SNHLY and CDR2 FYNNEI. This CDR3 comprises 14 residues. CDR3 sequence: CASNRLTANTEAFF. In nucleotides, the CDR3 is TGTGCCAGCAACCGCCTGACAGCGAACACTGAAGCTTTCTTT.

This clone was found once. The J gene is TRBJ1-1, the V gene TRBV29-1, with D possibly being TRBD1 (5 bases). Germline V lookup: CDR1 SQVTM, CDR2 ANQGSEA. The CDR3 is 15 residues long. The ends were cut back, 8 bases at V and 0 bases at J, with 19 bases in the middle. The CDR3 spells CSTVGTSLMNTEAFF. The CDR3 region has the DNA TGCAGCACCGTCGGGACTTCTTTAATGAACACTGAAGCTTTCTTT.

The chain carries TRBV19 and TRBJ1-5; 11 nucleotides agree with TRBD1. Trimming took 5 bases from V and 3 from J; bases not matched to a gene: 9. Germline V gene sequence: CDR1 LNHDA, CDR2 SQIVND (reference sequence). The CDR3 covers 17 residues. In DNA, the CDR3 is TGTGCCAGTAGTTCCCCCCGGGACAGGGGGTTCAATCAGCCCCAGCATTTT. Translation: CASSSPRDRGFNQPQHF.

J is TRBJ2-5 and V is TRBV30, with TRBD2 matching over 11 bases. With 5 bases clipped from V and 0 bases from J, the junction kept 2 bases outside the gene matches. The CDR3 has 14 residues. Germline CDR1 reads GTSNPN; CDR2 reads SVGIG (reference sequence). The CDR3 coding sequence is TGTGCCTGGTGGGGACTAGCGGACCAAGAGACCCAGTACTTC. As protein: CAWWGLADQETQYF. The complete variable domain, with remaining parts taken from reference TRBV30 and TRBJ2-5, reads SQTIHQWPATLVQPVGSPLSLECTVEGTSNPNLYWYRQAAGRGLQLLFYSVGIGQISSEVPQNLSASRPQDRQFILSSKKLLLSDSGFYLCAWWGLADQETQYFGPGTRLLVL.

The V gene is TRBV5-4, the J gene TRBJ2-7; a weak D match, TRBD1 (6 bases). CDR3 length: 13 amino acids. V was clipped by 2 bases and J by 5 bases, with 11 bases between them. CDR1 SGHNT and CDR2 YYREEE come from the germline V gene (reference sequence). DNA of the CDR3: TGTGCCAGCAGCTTTCCCGGGGACAACGAGCAGTACTTC. Its protein product is CASSFPGDNEQYF.